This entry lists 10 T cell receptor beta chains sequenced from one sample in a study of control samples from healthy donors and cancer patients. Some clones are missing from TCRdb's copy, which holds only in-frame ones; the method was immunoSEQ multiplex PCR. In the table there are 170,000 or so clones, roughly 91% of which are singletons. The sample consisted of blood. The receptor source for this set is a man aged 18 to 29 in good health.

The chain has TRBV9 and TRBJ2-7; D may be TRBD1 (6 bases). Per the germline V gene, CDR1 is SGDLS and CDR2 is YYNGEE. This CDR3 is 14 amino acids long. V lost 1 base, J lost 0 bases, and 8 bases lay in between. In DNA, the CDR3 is TGTGCCAGCAGCGTAACAGGGAGCTCCTACGAGCAGTACTTC. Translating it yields CASSVTGSSYEQYF. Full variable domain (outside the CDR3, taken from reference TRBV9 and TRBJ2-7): DSGVTQTPKHLITATGQRVTLRCSPRSGDLSVYWYQQSLDQGLQFLIQYYNGEERAKGNILERFSAQQFPDLHSELNLSSLELGDSALYFCASSVTGSSYEQYFGPGTRLTVT.

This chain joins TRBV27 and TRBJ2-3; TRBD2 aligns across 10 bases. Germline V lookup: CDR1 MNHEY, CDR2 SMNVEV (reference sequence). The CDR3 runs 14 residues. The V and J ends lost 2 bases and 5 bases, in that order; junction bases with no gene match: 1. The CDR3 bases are TGTGCCAGCAGTTTAATAGCGGGGGGAGATACGCAGTATTTT. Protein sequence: CASSLIAGGDTQYF.

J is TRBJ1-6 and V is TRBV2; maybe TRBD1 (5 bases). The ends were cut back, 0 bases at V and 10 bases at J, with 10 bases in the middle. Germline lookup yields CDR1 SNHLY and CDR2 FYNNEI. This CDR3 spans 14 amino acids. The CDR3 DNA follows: TGTGCCAGCAGTGAAGCGCTATGGGGCTCACCCCTCCACTTT. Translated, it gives CASSEALWGSPLHF.

The CDR3: CATSRVTSGGSEQYF. For the CDR3, the DNA is TGTGCCACCAGCAGAGTAACTTCCGGGGGTTCCGAGCAGTACTTC. The rearrangement uses TRBV15 and TRBJ2-7; D is possibly TRBD2 (6 bases). CDR1 is LNHNV and CDR2 is YYDKDF in the germline V gene (reference sequence). CDR3 length: 15 residues. V lost 1 base and J lost 6, with 16 bases in between.

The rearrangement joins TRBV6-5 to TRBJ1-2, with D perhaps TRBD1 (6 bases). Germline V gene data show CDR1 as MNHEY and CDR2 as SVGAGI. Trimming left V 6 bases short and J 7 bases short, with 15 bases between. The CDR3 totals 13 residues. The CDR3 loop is CASRNPGAGGYTF. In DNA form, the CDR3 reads TGTGCCAGCAGGAACCCGGGGGCGGGTGGCTACACCTTC.

The CDR3 is CASSLEGGGEEKLFF. The DNA for the CDR3 is TGCGCCAGCAGCTTGGAGGGGGGAGGAGAAGAAAAACTGTTTTTT. V gene TRBV5-1 combines with J gene TRBJ1-4; maybe TRBD1 (6 bases). This CDR3 comprises 15 residues. The V end lost 0 bases, the J end lost 8 bases, and 14 bases lay between the germline ends. Germline CDR1 reads SGHRS; CDR2 reads YFSETQ.

The CDR3 loop reads CASRGTAGGNTDTQYF. CDR3 DNA sequence: TGTGCCAGCAGGGGAACTGCGGGGGGCAACACAGATACGCAGTATTTT. V usage is TRBV3-1 (or the pseudogene TRBV3-2) and J usage is TRBJ2-3; 8 bases are a match to TRBD2. Unmatched junction bases numbered 10, after V lost 6 bases and J lost 2 bases. Germline CDR1 reads LGHDT; CDR2 reads YNNKEL (reference sequence). This CDR3 contains 16 residues.

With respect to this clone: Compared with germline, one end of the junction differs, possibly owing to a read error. CDR3 in amino acids: CVSSFRGGSGQFF. The CDR3 DNA reads TGTGTCAGCAGCTTCCGCGGGGGGTCGGGACAGTTCTTC. This chain joins TRBV3-1 (or the pseudogene TRBV3-2) and TRBJ2-1, with 8 bases fitting TRBD2. Germline V gives CDR1 LGHDT, CDR2 YNNKEL (reference sequence). There are 13 residues in the CDR3.

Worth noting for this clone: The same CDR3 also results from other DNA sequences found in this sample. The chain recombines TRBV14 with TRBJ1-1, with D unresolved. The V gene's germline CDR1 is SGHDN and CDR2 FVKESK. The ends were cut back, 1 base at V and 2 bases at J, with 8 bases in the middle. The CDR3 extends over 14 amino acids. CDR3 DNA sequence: TGTGCCAGCAGCCAAGTAAGAGGAAACACTGAAGCTTTCTTT. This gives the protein CASSQVRGNTEAFF.

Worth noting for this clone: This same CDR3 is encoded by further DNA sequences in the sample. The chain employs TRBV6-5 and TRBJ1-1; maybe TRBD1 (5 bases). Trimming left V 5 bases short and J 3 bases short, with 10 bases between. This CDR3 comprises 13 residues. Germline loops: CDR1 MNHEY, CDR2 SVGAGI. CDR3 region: CASSPEGDTEAFF. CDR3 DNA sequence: TGTGCCAGCAGTCCCGAAGGGGACACTGAAGCTTTCTTT.